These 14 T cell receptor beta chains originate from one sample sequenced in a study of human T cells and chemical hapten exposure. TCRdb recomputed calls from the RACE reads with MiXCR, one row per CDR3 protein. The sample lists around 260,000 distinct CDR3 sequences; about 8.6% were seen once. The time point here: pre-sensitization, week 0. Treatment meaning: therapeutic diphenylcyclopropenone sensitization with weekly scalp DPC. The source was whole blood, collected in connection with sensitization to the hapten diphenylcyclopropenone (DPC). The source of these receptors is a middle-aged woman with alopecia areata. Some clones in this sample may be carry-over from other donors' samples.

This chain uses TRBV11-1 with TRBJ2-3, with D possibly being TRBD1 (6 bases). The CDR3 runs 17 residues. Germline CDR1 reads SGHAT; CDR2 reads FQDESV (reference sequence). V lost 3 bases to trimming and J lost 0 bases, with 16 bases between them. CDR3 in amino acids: CASSFLGAAMSTDTQYF. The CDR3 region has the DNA TGTGCCAGCAGCTTTCTGGGGGCGGCGATGAGCACAGATACGCAGTATTTT. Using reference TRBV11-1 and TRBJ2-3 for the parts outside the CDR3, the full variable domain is EAEVAQSPRYKITEKSQAVAFWCDPISGHATLYWYRQILGQGPELLVQFQDESVVDDSQLPKDRFSAERLKGVDSTLKIQPAELGDSAMYLCASSFLGAAMSTDTQYFGPGTRLTVL.

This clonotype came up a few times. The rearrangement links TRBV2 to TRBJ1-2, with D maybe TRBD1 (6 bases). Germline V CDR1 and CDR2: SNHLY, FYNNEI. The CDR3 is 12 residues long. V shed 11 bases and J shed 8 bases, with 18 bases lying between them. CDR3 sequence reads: CAGGGLLDGYTF. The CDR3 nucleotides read TGTGCCGGCGGGGGGCTGTTAGACGGCTACACCTTC.

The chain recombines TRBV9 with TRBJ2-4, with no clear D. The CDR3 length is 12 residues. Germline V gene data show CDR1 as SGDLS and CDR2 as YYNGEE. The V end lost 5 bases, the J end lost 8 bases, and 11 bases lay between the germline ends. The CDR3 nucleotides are TGTGCCAGCAGAGAAGGGCTGTACATTCAGTACTTC. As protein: CASREGLYIQYF. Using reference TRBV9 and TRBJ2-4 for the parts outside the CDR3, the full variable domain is DSGVTQTPKHLITATGQRVTLRCSPRSGDLSVYWYQQSLDQGLQFLIQYYNGEERAKGNILERFSAQQFPDLHSELNLSSLELGDSALYFCASREGLYIQYFGAGTRLSVL.

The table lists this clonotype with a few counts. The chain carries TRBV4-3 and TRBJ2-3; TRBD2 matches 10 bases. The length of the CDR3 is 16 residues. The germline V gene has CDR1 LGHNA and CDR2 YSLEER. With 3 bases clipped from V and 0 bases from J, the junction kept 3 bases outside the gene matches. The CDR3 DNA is TGCGCCAGCAGCCAGACGGGACTAGCGAGCACAGATACGCAGTATTTT. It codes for CASSQTGLASTDTQYF.

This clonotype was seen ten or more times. As DNA, the CDR3 is TGTGCCAGCAGTTTAGGTAATGCCTACGAGCAGTACTTC. Its translation is CASSLGNAYEQYF. V usage is TRBV6-6 and J usage is TRBJ2-7; no definite D call. V lost 4 bases and J 2 bases, leaving 9 bases between the germline ends. The germline V gene has CDR1 MNHNY and CDR2 SVGAGI (reference sequence). This CDR3 is 13 amino acids long.

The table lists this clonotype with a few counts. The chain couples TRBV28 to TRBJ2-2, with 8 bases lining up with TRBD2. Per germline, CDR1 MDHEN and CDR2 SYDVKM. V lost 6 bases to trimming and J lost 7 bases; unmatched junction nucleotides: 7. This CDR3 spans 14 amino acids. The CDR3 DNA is TGTGCCAGCAGCTCAGCGGGAGTGGTCGGGGAGCTGTTTTTT. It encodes CASSSAGVVGELFF.

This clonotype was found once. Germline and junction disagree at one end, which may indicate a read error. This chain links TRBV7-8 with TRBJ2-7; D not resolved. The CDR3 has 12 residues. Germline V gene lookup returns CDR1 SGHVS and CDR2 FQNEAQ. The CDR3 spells CASSSVFYEQHF. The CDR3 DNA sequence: TGTGCCAGCAGCTCCGTATTTTACGAGCAGCACTTC.

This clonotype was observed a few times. Here the CDR3 reads CSVEESGHLAKNIQYF. CDR3 coding DNA: TGCAGCGTTGAAGAATCAGGGCATCTAGCCAAAAACATTCAGTACTTC. The chain joins TRBV29-1 to TRBJ2-4; TRBD1 is a possible D gene (5 bases). Trimming left V 0 bases short and J 0 bases short, with 12 bases between. Germline V gene data show CDR1 as SQVTM and CDR2 as ANQGSEA. This CDR3 spans 16 amino acids.

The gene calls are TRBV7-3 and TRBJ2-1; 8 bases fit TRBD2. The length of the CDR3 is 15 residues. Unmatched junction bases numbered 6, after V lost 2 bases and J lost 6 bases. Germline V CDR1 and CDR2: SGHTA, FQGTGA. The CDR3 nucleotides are TGTGCCAGCAGCTTAGCGGGAGGAACGGGCAATGAGCAGTTCTTC. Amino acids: CASSLAGGTGNEQFF. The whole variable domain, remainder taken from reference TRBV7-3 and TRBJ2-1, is GAGVSQTPSNKVTEKGKYVELRCDPISGHTALYWYRQSLGQGPEFLIYFQGTGAADDSGLPNDRFFAVRPEGSVSTLKIQRTERGDSAVYLCASSLAGGTGNEQFFGPGTRLTVL.

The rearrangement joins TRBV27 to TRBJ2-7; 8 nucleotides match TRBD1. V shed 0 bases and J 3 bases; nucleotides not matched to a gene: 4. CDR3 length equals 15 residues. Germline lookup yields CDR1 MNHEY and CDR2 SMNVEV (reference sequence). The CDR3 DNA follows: TGTGCCAGCAGTTTATCCGGGACAGGAGTCTACGAGCAGTACTTC. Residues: CASSLSGTGVYEQYF.

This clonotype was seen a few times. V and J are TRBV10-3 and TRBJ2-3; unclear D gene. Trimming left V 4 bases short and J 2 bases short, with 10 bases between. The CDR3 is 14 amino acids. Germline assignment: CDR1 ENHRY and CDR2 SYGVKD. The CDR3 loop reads CAISGAGTTDTQYF. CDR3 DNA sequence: TGTGCCATCAGTGGGGCCGGAACCACAGATACGCAGTATTTT.

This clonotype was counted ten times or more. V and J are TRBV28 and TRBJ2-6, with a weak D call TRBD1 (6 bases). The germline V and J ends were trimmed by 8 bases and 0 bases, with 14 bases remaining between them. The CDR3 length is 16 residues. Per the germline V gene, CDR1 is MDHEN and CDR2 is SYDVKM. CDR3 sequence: CASGDTTGSGANVLTF. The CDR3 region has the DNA TGTGCCAGCGGGGACACGACGGGCTCTGGGGCCAACGTCCTGACTTTC.

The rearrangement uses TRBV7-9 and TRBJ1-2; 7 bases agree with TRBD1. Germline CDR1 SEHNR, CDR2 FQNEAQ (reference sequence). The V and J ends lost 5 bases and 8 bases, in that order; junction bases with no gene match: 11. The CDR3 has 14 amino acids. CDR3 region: CASSLQTGSRGYTF. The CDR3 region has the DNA TGTGCCAGCAGCCTTCAGACAGGGTCTCGCGGCTACACCTTC.

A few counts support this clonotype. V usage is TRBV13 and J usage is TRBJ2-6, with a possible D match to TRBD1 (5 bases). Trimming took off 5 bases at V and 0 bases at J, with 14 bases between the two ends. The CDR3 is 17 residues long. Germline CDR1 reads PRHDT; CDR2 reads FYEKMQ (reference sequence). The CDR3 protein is CASSPWTPYSGANVLTF. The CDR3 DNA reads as TGTGCCAGCAGCCCCTGGACACCATACTCTGGGGCCAACGTCCTGACTTTC.